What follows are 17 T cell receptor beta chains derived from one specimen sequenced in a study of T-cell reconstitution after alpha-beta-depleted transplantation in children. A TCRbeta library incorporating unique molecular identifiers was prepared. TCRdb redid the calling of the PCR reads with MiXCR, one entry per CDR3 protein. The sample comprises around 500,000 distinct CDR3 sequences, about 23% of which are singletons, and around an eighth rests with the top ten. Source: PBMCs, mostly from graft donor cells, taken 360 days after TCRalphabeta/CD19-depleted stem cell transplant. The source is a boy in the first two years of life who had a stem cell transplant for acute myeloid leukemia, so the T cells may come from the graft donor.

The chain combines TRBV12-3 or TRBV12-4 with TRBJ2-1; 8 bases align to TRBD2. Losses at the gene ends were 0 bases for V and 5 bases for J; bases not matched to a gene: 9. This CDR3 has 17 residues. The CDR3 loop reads CASSLAYLRRGDNEQFF. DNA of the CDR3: TGTGCCAGCAGTTTAGCGTACTTGCGGCGGGGGGACAATGAGCAGTTCTTC.

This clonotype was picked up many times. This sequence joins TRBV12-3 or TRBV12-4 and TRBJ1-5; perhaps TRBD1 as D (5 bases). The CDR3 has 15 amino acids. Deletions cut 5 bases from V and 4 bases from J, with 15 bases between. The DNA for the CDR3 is TGTGCCAGCAGTACGTCAGGGAGTGGGAATCAGCCCCAGCATTTT. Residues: CASSTSGSGNQPQHF.

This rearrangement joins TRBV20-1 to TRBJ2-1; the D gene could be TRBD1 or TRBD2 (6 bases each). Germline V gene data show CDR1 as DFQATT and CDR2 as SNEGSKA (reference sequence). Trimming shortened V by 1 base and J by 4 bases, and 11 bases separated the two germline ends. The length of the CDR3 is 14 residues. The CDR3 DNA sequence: TGCAGTGCTAGAGGAGGGGGGCAGTACAATGAGCAGTTCTTC. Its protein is CSARGGGQYNEQFF.

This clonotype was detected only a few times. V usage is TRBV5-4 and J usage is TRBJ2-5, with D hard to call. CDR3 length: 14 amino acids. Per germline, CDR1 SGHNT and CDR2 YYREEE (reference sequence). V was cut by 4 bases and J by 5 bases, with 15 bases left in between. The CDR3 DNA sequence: TGTGCCAGCAGCCCCCGGTCCCAAGGGGAGACCCAGTACTTC. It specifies CASSPRSQGETQYF. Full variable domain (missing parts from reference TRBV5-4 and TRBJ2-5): ETGVTQSPTHLIKTRGQQVTLRCSSQSGHNTVSWYQQALGQGPQFIFQYYREEENGRGNFPPRFSGLQFPNYSSELNVNALELDDSALYLCASSPRSQGETQYFGPGTRLLVL.

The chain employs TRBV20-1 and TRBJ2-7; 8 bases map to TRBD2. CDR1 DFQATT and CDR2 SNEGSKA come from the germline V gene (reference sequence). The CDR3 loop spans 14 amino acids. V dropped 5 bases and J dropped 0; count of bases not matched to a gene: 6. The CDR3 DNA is TGCAGTGCTCGGACTAGCCAGAGCTCCTACGAGCAGTACGTC. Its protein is CSARTSQSSYEQYV.

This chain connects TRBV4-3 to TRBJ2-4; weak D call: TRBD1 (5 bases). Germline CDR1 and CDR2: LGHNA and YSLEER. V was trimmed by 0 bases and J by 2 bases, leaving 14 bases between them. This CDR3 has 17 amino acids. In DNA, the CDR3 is TGCGCCAGCAGCCAAGATTGGATACAGGAAACCAAAAACATTCAGTACTTC. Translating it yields CASSQDWIQETKNIQYF.

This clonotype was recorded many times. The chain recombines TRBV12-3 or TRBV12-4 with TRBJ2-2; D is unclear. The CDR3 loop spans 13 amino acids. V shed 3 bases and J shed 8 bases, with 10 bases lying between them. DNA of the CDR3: TGTGCCAGCAGTTTTGCGGATCGAGGGGAGCTGTTTTTT. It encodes CASSFADRGELFF.

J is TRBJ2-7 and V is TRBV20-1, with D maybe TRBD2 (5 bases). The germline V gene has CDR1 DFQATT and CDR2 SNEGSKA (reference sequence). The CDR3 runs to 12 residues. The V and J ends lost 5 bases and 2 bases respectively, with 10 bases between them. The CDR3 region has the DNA TGCAGTGCTCCTACTAGGACCTACGAGCAGTACTTC. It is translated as CSAPTRTYEQYF.

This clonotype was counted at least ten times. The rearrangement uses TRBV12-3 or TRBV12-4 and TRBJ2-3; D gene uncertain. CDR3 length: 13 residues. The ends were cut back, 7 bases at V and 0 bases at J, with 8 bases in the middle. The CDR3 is CASIWGSTDTQYF. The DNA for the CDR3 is TGTGCCAGCATCTGGGGTAGCACAGATACGCAGTATTTT.

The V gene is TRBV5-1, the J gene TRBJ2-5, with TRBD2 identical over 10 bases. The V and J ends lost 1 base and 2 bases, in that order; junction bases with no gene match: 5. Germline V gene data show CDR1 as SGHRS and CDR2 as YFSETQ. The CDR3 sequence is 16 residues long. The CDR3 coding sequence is TGCGCCAGCAGCTTGCTAGCGGGGGCGATTCAAGAGACCCAGTACTTC. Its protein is CASSLLAGAIQETQYF.

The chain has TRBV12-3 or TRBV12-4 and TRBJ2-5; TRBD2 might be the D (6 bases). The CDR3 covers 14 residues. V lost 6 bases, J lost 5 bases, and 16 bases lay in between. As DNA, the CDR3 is TGTGCCAGCAGCCGGGACTTAGAAAGGGAGACCCAGTACTTC. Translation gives CASSRDLERETQYF.

This CDR3 is CASSHKRNTGELFF. DNA for the CDR3: TGCGCCAGCAGCCATAAAAGGAACACCGGGGAGCTGTTTTTT. V and J are TRBV4-3 and TRBJ2-2, with D unresolved. The germline V and J ends were trimmed by 3 bases and 1 base, with 6 bases remaining between them. The CDR3 has 14 residues. Germline V gives CDR1 LGHNA, CDR2 YSLEER.

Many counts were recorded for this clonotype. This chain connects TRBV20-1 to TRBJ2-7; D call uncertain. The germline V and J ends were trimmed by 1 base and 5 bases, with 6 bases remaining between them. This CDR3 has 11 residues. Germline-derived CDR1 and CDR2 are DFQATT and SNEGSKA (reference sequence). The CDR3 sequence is CSARVFDEQYV. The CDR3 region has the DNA TGCAGTGCTAGAGTGTTTGACGAGCAGTACGTC.

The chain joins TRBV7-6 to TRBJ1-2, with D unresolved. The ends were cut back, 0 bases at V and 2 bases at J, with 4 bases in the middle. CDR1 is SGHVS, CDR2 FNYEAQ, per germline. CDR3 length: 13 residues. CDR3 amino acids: CASSLAVNYGYTF. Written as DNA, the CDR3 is TGTGCCAGCAGCTTAGCCGTAAACTATGGCTACACCTTC.

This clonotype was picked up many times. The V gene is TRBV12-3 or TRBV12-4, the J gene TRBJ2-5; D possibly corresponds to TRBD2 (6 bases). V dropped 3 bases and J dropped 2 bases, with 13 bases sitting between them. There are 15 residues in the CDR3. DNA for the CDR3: TGTGCCAGCAGTTTTGGGGGTCGGGAGCAAGAGACCCAGTACTTC. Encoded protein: CASSFGGREQETQYF.

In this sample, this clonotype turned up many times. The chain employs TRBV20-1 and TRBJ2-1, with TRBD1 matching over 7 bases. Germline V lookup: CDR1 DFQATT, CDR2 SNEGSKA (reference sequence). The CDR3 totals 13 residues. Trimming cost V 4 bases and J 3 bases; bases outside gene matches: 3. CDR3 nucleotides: TGCAGTGCTACCGGGACAGACTACAATGAGCAGTTCTTC. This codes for CSATGTDYNEQFF.

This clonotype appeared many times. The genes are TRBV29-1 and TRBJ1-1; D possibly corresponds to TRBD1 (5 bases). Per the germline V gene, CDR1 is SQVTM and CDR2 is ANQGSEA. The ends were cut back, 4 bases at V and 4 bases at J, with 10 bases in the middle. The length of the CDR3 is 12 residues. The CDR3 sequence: CSVAGGTTEAFF. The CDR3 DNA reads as TGCAGCGTTGCGGGGGGGACCACTGAAGCTTTCTTT. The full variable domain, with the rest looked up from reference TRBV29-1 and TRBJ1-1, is SAVISQKPSRDICQRGTSLTIQCQVDSQVTMMFWYRQQPGQSLTLIATANQGSEATYESGFVIDKFPISRPNLTFSTLTVSNMSPEDSSIYLCSVAGGTTEAFFGQGTRLTVV.